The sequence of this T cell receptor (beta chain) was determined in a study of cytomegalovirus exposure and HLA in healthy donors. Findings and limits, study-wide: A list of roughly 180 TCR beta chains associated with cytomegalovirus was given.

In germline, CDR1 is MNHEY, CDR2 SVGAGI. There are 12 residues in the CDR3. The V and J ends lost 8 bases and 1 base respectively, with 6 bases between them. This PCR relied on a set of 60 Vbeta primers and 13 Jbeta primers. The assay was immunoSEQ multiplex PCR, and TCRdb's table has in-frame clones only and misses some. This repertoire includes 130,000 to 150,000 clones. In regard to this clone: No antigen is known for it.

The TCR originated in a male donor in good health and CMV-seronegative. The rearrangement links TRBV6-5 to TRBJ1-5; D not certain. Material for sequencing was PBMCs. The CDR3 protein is CASGLSNQPQHF. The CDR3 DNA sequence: TGTGCCAGCGGCCTCAGCAATCAGCCCCAGCATTTT.